One sample yielded the 22 T cell receptor beta chains listed below, sequenced in a study of cytomegalovirus exposure and HLA in healthy donors (dated by TCRdb to the late 2010s). The library came from the immunoSEQ multiplex PCR assay. A mixture of 60 forward primers for TCR Vbeta segments and 13 reverse primers for TCR Jbeta segments was used in the multiplex PCR. TCRdb provides this immuneACCESS table in a form limited to in-frame rearrangements. Some clones are lacking; in checked studies, under half of them reflect an unresolved V gene, and why the rest are absent is not known. The sample includes almost 200,000 clones, with approximately 85% observed a single time. Together, the top ten hold approximately 2.2% of the sample. Specimen: PBMCs. These receptors were collected from a woman between 50 and 59 years old in good health and CMV-seronegative.

This clone was observed once. J is TRBJ2-1 and V is TRBV11-1; 11 nucleotides match TRBD2. V trimming: 4 bases; J trimming: 7 bases; junction bases outside the gene matches: 9. Germline-derived CDR1 and CDR2 are SGHAT and FQDESV (reference sequence). CDR3 length: 16 amino acids. CDR3 amino acids: CASSSQGLAAKNEQFF. The CDR3 nucleotides are TGTGCCAGCAGCTCACAGGGACTAGCGGCTAAGAATGAGCAGTTCTTC.

V usage is TRBV12-5 and J usage is TRBJ2-1; D perhaps matches TRBD1 (5 bases). Germline values: CDR1 LGHNT, CDR2 FRNRAP. CDR3 length: 14 residues. Trimming pared 1 base from V and 7 bases from J, leaving 11 bases between. CDR3 in amino acids: CASGLGGLENEQFF. CDR3 coding DNA: TGTGCTAGTGGTTTGGGGGGCCTGGAGAATGAGCAGTTCTTC.

The J gene is TRBJ2-7, the V gene TRBV18, with 9 bases aligning to TRBD1. The junction had 4 bases not matched to a gene; V was cut back by 3 bases and J by 1 base. From germline, CDR1 is KGHSH and CDR2 LQKENI. CDR3 length: 15 residues. The CDR3 here is CASSPRDRASYEQYF. CDR3 bases: TGTGCCAGCTCACCGCGGGACAGGGCTTCCTACGAGCAGTACTTC.

The chain links TRBV10-3 to TRBJ2-1, with 8 bases fitting TRBD1. This CDR3 comprises 12 residues. V trimming: 6 bases; J trimming: 8 bases; junction bases outside the gene matches: 3. Germline lookup yields CDR1 ENHRY and CDR2 SYGVKD. The CDR3 nucleotides read TGTGCCATCAGCCAGGGGGCCTATGAGCAGTTCTTC. As protein: CAISQGAYEQFF.

This clone has at least ten counts. This chain connects TRBV4-1 to TRBJ1-1; D not certain. Germline lookup yields CDR1 MGHRA and CDR2 YSYEKL. The CDR3 is 14 amino acids. V dropped 2 bases and J dropped 1 base, with 8 bases sitting between them. The CDR3 region is CASSQKEANTEAFF. CDR3 DNA sequence: TGCGCCAGCAGCCAAAAAGAGGCGAACACTGAAGCTTTCTTT.

The chain uses TRBV5-1 and TRBJ2-7, with D tentatively TRBD1 (7 bases). Trimming pared 4 bases from V and 6 bases from J, leaving 17 bases between. CDR1 is SGHRS, CDR2 YFSETQ, per germline. The CDR3 loop spans 14 amino acids. CDR3 loop: CASSRTTQGGEQYF. CDR3 nucleotide sequence: TGCGCCAGCAGCCGGACTACCCAGGGGGGCGAGCAGTACTTC.

J is TRBJ1-2 and V is TRBV18; 7 nucleotides align to TRBD1. Germline V gene sequence: CDR1 KGHSH, CDR2 LQKENI. Trimming removed 2 bases from V and 2 bases from J; junction bases left unmatched: 2. The length of the CDR3 is 14 residues. The CDR3 loop reads CASSPAGGNYGYTF. CDR3 DNA: TGTGCCAGCTCACCAGCAGGGGGGAACTATGGCTACACCTTC. The variable domain in full, completed from reference TRBV18 and TRBJ1-2, reads NAGVMQNPRHLVRRRGQEARLRCSPMKGHSHVYWYRQLPEEGLKFMVYLQKENIIDESGMPKERFSAEFPKEGPSILRIQQVVRGDSAAYFCASSPAGGNYGYTFGSGTRLTVV.

This clone was counted only a few times. The chain uses TRBV6-5 and TRBJ1-4, with D possibly TRBD1 on 6 matching bases. This CDR3 comprises 14 residues. CDR1 is MNHEY and CDR2 is SVGAGI in the germline V gene. V was trimmed by 6 bases and J by 6 bases, leaving 14 bases between them. CDR3 in amino acids: CASRDTGWDEKLFF. The DNA of the CDR3 is TGTGCCAGCAGAGATACAGGGTGGGATGAAAAACTGTTTTTT.

V is TRBV30 and J is TRBJ2-1, with TRBD1 matching over 8 bases. The ends lost 4 bases at V and 12 bases at J; junction bases unmatched: 14. The CDR3 has 14 residues. From germline, CDR1 is GTSNPN and CDR2 SVGIG (reference sequence). CDR3 coding DNA: TGTGCCTGGATGGCCCCAGACAGGGGTATCGTGCAGTTCTTC. Protein sequence: CAWMAPDRGIVQFF.

This chain connects TRBV28 to TRBJ1-5, with D possibly being TRBD1 (6 bases). The V and J ends lost 2 bases and 6 bases respectively, with 17 bases between them. The CDR3 has 16 amino acids. Looked up from germline, CDR1 is MDHEN and CDR2 is SYDVKM. CDR3 loop: CASSLLGRGSGQPQHF. The CDR3 bases are TGTGCCAGCAGTTTACTCGGCAGGGGTTCAGGTCAGCCCCAGCATTTT.

The gene calls are TRBV28 and TRBJ2-1; possible D gene TRBD2, 6 bases. V was shortened by 6 bases and J by 8 bases, with 26 bases between the two germline ends. The CDR3 covers 17 residues. CDR1 and CDR2 (germline): MDHEN, SYDVKM. CDR3 sequence (DNA): TGTGCCAGCAGCCCCGCGAGTCGCGGGGTGGGTTTCGATGAGCAGTTCTTC. This sequence encodes CASSPASRGVGFDEQFF. The whole variable domain, filled in from reference TRBV28 and TRBJ2-1, reads DVKVTQSSRYLVKRTGEKVFLECVQDMDHENMFWYRQDPGLGLRLIYFSYDVKMKEKGDIPEGYSVSREKKERFSLILESASTNQTSMYLCASSPASRGVGFDEQFFGPGTRLTVL.

The V call is TRBV7-2, the J call TRBJ1-1; TRBD1 matches at 7 bases. Trimming cost V 2 bases and J 0 bases; bases outside gene matches: 12. Germline V lookup: CDR1 SGHTA, CDR2 FQGNSA. The CDR3 is 18 residues long. The CDR3 loop is CASSLREQGSWVNTEAFF. CDR3 nucleotide sequence: TGTGCCAGCAGCTTACGCGAACAGGGGTCTTGGGTGAACACTGAAGCTTTCTTT.

This clone is a singleton in its sample. The chain couples TRBV30 to TRBJ1-2; 10 positions match TRBD1. The CDR3 is 13 residues long. J was trimmed by 8 bases and V by 2 bases; bases with no gene match: 5. Looked up from germline, CDR1 is GTSNPN and CDR2 is SVGIG (reference sequence). The CDR3 DNA sequence: TGTGCCTGGAGTCGACAGGGGGCTTGGGGCTACACCTTC. This gives the protein CAWSRQGAWGYTF.

CDR3 residues: CASTATGGPKDEQYF. In nucleotides, the CDR3 is TGTGCCAGCACCGCTACGGGAGGGCCGAAAGACGAGCAGTACTTC. The chain links TRBV9 to TRBJ2-7, with TRBD2 identical over 8 bases. Germline lookup yields CDR1 SGDLS and CDR2 YYNGEE. V shed 6 bases and J 5 bases; nucleotides not matched to a gene: 13. The CDR3 contains 15 residues. The full variable domain, rest sourced from reference TRBV9 and TRBJ2-7, is DSGVTQTPKHLITATGQRVTLRCSPRSGDLSVYWYQQSLDQGLQFLIQYYNGEERAKGNILERFSAQQFPDLHSELNLSSLELGDSALYFCASTATGGPKDEQYFGPGTRLTVT.

The rearrangement links TRBV27 to TRBJ2-7; 11 nucleotides align to TRBD1. The germline V gene has CDR1 MNHEY and CDR2 SMNVEV (reference sequence). CDR3 size: 15 residues. V lost 2 bases, J lost 2 bases, and 2 bases stayed unmatched. Here the CDR3 reads CASSLVGQGAYEQYF. The DNA for the CDR3 is TGTGCCAGCAGTTTAGTGGGACAGGGGGCCTACGAGCAGTACTTC.

V is TRBV6-5 and J is TRBJ2-2, with 10 bases matching TRBD2. This CDR3 contains 14 residues. Germline assignment: CDR1 MNHEY and CDR2 SVGAGI. With 6 bases clipped from V and 9 bases from J, the junction kept 7 bases outside the gene matches. CDR3 amino acids: CASRPGTSVRELFF. In nucleotides, the CDR3 is TGTGCCAGCAGGCCCGGGACTAGCGTCAGGGAGCTGTTTTTT.

The chain carries TRBV7-6 and TRBJ2-7; 12 bases are shared with TRBD2. CDR1 is SGHVS, CDR2 FNYEAQ, per germline. The V segment lost 6 bases and the J segment 6 bases; nucleotides outside the gene matches: 12. The CDR3 contains 16 residues. DNA for the CDR3: TGTGCCAGCAGTTTTCCGGGACTAGCGGGCTTTGGCGAGCAGTACTTC. Its protein is CASSFPGLAGFGEQYF.

The rearrangement joins TRBV27 to TRBJ2-1, with 14 positions matching TRBD2. CDR3 length: 19 amino acids. Looked up from germline, CDR1 is MNHEY and CDR2 is SMNVEV (reference sequence). The trim removed 0 bases at V and 6 bases at J, leaving 10 bases unmatched. CDR3 region: CASSLSTLGLAGVVNEQFF. CDR3 nucleotides: TGTGCCAGCAGTTTATCGACCTTGGGACTAGCGGGAGTTGTCAATGAGCAGTTCTTC.

Only a few counts were recorded for this clone. The chain joins TRBV2 to TRBJ2-2; a possible D gene is TRBD2 (5 bases). CDR3 length equals 14 residues. Per germline, CDR1 SNHLY and CDR2 FYNNEI. V was shortened by 6 bases and J by 3 bases, with 11 bases between the two germline ends. The CDR3 spells CASRVTRDTGELFF. The CDR3 nucleotides read TGTGCCAGCAGAGTAACTAGAGACACCGGGGAGCTGTTTTTT.

The chain joins TRBV7-3 to TRBJ2-6; D is unresolved. The germline CDR1 and CDR2 sequences are SGHTA and FQGTGA. This CDR3 spans 13 amino acids. The V end was cut by 0 bases, the J end by 12 bases, with 9 bases between. The CDR3 spells CASSLTTPGVLTF. CDR3 sequence (DNA): TGTGCCAGCAGCTTAACGACACCAGGCGTCCTGACTTTC.

The chain uses TRBV6-1 and TRBJ1-4; D may be TRBD1 (6 bases). This CDR3 comprises 14 residues. Germline CDR1 and CDR2: MNHNS and SASEGT. V shed 1 base and J shed 6 bases, with 9 bases lying between them. The CDR3 nucleotides are TGTGCCAGCAGTGAAGGACAGGTATATGAAAAACTGTTTTTT. Amino acid sequence: CASSEGQVYEKLFF.

The gene calls are TRBV5-1 and TRBJ1-1; D uncertain. This CDR3 has 12 amino acids. Germline V CDR1 and CDR2: SGHRS, YFSETQ. Between the trimmed V and J ends, which lost 0 bases and 8 bases, there was a span of 8 bases. Written as DNA, the CDR3 is TGCGCCAGCAGCTTGGTGGGCGTAGAAGCTTTCTTT. Protein product: CASSLVGVEAFF.